A selection of T cell receptor beta chains follows, all from one sample in a study of Tregs in tolerant kidney transplant recipients. The data were produced by immunoSEQ multiplex PCR, yet TCRdb's version contains in-frame clones alone and is incomplete. The sample shows 90,000 to 130,000 clones, 90% of them seen only once. The specimen comprised CD4+ T cells from blood, sampled before the transplant. These receptors were obtained from a human donor who received a combined kidney and bone marrow transplant. Each CDR3 is given with its conserved first and last residue. The D gene is left open where the match is weak. Not every row has a clone size; where given, it reads once, few, many or a size class.

J gene: TRBJ1-1
V gene: TRBV18
clone size: NA
D gene: NA
CDR3 DNA: TGTGCCAGCTCACCGGACGGGGGGAACACTGAAGCTTTCTTT
CDR3 protein: CASSPDGGNTEAFF

J gene: TRBJ1-1
V gene: TRBV4-2
clone size: NA
D gene: TRBD1
CDR3 DNA: TGTGCCAGCAGCCAAGGGACAGGGAGGGACACTGAAGCTTTCTTT
CDR3 protein: CASSQGTGRDTEAFF

J gene: TRBJ2-7
V gene: TRBV11-3
clone size: NA
D gene: TRBD2
CDR3 DNA: TGTGCCAGCAGCTTAGCAGCGGGGGCCTACGAGCAGTACTTC
CDR3 protein: CASSLAAGAYEQYF

J gene: TRBJ1-2
V gene: TRBV28
clone size: NA
D gene: NA
CDR3 DNA: TGTGCCAGCAGTTTATACAGGGTAGACTATGGCTACACCTTC
CDR3 protein: CASSLYRVDYGYTF

J gene: TRBJ1-5
V gene: TRBV27
clone size: NA
D gene: NA
CDR3 DNA: TGTGCCAGCAGAGTTTGGGCAAATAGCAATCAGCCCCAGCATTTT
CDR3 protein: CASRVWANSNQPQHF

J gene: TRBJ2-3
V gene: TRBV28
clone size: NA
D gene: NA
CDR3 DNA: TGTGCCAGCAGTTTAGCAGGGCGAGCTAGCACAGATACGCAGTATTTT
CDR3 protein: CASSLAGRASTDTQYF

J gene: TRBJ2-1
V gene: TRBV29-1
clone size: NA
D gene: NA
CDR3 DNA: TGCAGCGTTGGAGCGGTGTACAATGAGCAGTTCTTC
CDR3 protein: CSVGAVYNEQFF

J gene: TRBJ2-3
V gene: TRBV10-3
clone size: NA
D gene: NA
CDR3 DNA: TGTGCCATCAGTGAAGGCGGACTAAGCACAGATACGCAGTATTTT
CDR3 protein: CAISEGGLSTDTQYF

J gene: TRBJ2-7
V gene: TRBV9
clone size: NA
D gene: TRBD1
CDR3 DNA: TGTGCCAGCAGCTTCGCAGGGACAGGGTTCTCCGAGCAGTACTTC
CDR3 protein: CASSFAGTGFSEQYF

J gene: TRBJ1-5
V gene: TRBV6-5
clone size: NA
D gene: NA
CDR3 DNA: TGTGCCAGCAGTTACTCTGGGGGGACCGCTCAGCCCCAGCATTTT
CDR3 protein: CASSYSGGTAQPQHF

J gene: TRBJ2-2
V gene: TRBV6-1
clone size: NA
D gene: TRBD1
CDR3 DNA: TGTGCCAGCAGTGGCGACAGGGTTACCGGGGAGCTGTTTTTT
CDR3 protein: CASSGDRVTGELFF

J gene: TRBJ1-1
V gene: TRBV6-1
clone size: NA
D gene: TRBD1
CDR3 DNA: TGTGCCAGCAGTGCCCGGGGACAGCCGAACACTGAAGCTTTCTTT
CDR3 protein: CASSARGQPNTEAFF

J gene: TRBJ1-2
V gene: TRBV9
clone size: once
D gene: NA
CDR3 DNA: TGTGCCAGCATGTCAGGGAACTATGGCTACACCTTC
CDR3 protein: CASMSGNYGYTF

J gene: TRBJ1-3
V gene: TRBV28
clone size: few
D gene: NA
CDR3 DNA: TGTGCCAGCAGTTTGGCCGGGAGCGTATCTGGAAACACCATATATTTT
CDR3 protein: CASSLAGSVSGNTIYF

J gene: TRBJ1-5
V gene: TRBV7-2
clone size: once
D gene: TRBD1
CDR3 DNA: TGTGCCAGCAGCCCAGCCGGGACAGGACCTAAGCCCCAGCATTTT
CDR3 protein: CASSPAGTGPKPQHF

J gene: TRBJ2-5
V gene: TRBV7-7
clone size: NA
D gene: TRBD2
CDR3 DNA: TGTGCCAGCAGCCAATTGAGCGGGAGGGAGACCCAGTACTTC
CDR3 protein: CASSQLSGRETQYF

J gene: TRBJ1-1
V gene: TRBV23-1
clone size: NA
D gene: NA
CDR3 DNA: TGCGCCAGCAGTCAATCGGCCCCGTGCGGGGTGGGCACTGAAGCTTTCTTT
CDR3 protein: CASSQSAPCGVGTEAFF

J gene: TRBJ2-6
V gene: TRBV9
clone size: once
D gene: NA
CDR3 DNA: TGTGCCAGCAGCGTGTGGGGCGCTGGGGCCAACGTCCTGACTTTC
CDR3 protein: CASSVWGAGANVLTF

J gene: TRBJ1-6
V gene: TRBV6-6
clone size: NA
D gene: NA
CDR3 DNA: TGTGCCAGCAGTTACTCGGAGAGTTCACCCCTCCACTTT
CDR3 protein: CASSYSESSPLHF

J gene: TRBJ1-5
V gene: TRBV18
clone size: NA
D gene: TRBD1
CDR3 DNA: TGTGCCAGCTCACGGGGAATAGGACAGGGAGGCGATCAGCCCCAGCATTTT
CDR3 protein: CASSRGIGQGGDQPQHF

J gene: TRBJ2-3
V gene: TRBV10-3
clone size: few
D gene: NA
CDR3 DNA: TGTGCCATCAAGGGACTCGCCACTAGCACAGATACGCAGTATTTT
CDR3 protein: CAIKGLATSTDTQYF

J gene: TRBJ2-1
V gene: TRBV4-1
clone size: NA
D gene: TRBD2
CDR3 DNA: TGCGCCAGCAGCGCTCCTAGCGGGAGGGCCAATGAGCAGTTCTTC
CDR3 protein: CASSAPSGRANEQFF

J gene: TRBJ1-1
V gene: TRBV6-4
clone size: NA
D gene: NA
CDR3 DNA: TGTGCCAGCAGTGGGACAGCAAACACTGAAGCTTTCTTT
CDR3 protein: CASSGTANTEAFF

J gene: TRBJ1-2
V gene: TRBV7-9
clone size: NA
D gene: NA
CDR3 DNA: TGTGCCAGCAGCCCCCGGCAGGGGTTAAAAATCGACTATGGCTACACCTTC
CDR3 protein: CASSPRQGLKIDYGYTF

J gene: TRBJ2-5
V gene: TRBV5-1
clone size: once
D gene: NA
CDR3 DNA: TGCGCCAGCAGCTTGCCTGCGGGGGCGTCGGAGACCCAGTACTTC
CDR3 protein: CASSLPAGASETQYF

J gene: TRBJ1-4
V gene: TRBV5-4
clone size: NA
D gene: NA
CDR3 DNA: TGTGCCAGCAGCCAGGGCGCTCGTGGTGGGGTTGGTGAAAAACTGTTTTTT
CDR3 protein: CASSQGARGGVGEKLFF

J gene: TRBJ2-7
V gene: TRBV30
clone size: NA
D gene: TRBD2
CDR3 DNA: TGTGCCTGGAGCCCCCTAGCGGGTGTTTCCTACGAGCAGTACTTC
CDR3 protein: CAWSPLAGVSYEQYF

J gene: TRBJ1-6
V gene: TRBV27
clone size: few
D gene: NA
CDR3 DNA: TGTGCCAGCAGTCCTGGGCGGGGGTGGGGATCACCCCTCCACTTT
CDR3 protein: CASSPGRGWGSPLHF

J gene: TRBJ1-1
V gene: TRBV5-1
clone size: once
D gene: TRBD1
CDR3 DNA: TGCGCCAGCAGCTTGCCCCCGGGACAGGGATGGAGTACTGAAGCTTTCTTT
CDR3 protein: CASSLPPGQGWSTEAFF

J gene: TRBJ1-3
V gene: TRBV11-2
clone size: NA
D gene: NA
CDR3 DNA: TGTGCCAGCAGCTTCTCCCGAGTGCGGGGAAACACCATATATTTT
CDR3 protein: CASSFSRVRGNTIYF

J gene: TRBJ1-4
V gene: TRBV27
clone size: NA
D gene: NA
CDR3 DNA: TGTGCCAGCAGTACCTCGACAGGAGCTAATGAAAAACTGTTTTTT
CDR3 protein: CASSTSTGANEKLFF

J gene: TRBJ2-3
V gene: TRBV5-5
clone size: NA
D gene: NA
CDR3 DNA: TGTGCCAGCAGCTTGCAACAGGCAATACCTCCTAGCACAGATACGCAGTATTTT
CDR3 protein: CASSLQQAIPPSTDTQYF

J gene: TRBJ2-3
V gene: TRBV5-1
clone size: NA
D gene: TRBD1
CDR3 DNA: TGCGCCAGCAGCTTGGTGGGGACAGGGGGAATGGATACGCAGTATTTT
CDR3 protein: CASSLVGTGGMDTQYF

J gene: TRBJ2-4
V gene: TRBV6-6
clone size: NA
D gene: NA
CDR3 DNA: TGTGCCAGTGCTATTCTAGCCAAAAACATTCAGTACTTC
CDR3 protein: CASAILAKNIQYF

J gene: TRBJ2-2
V gene: TRBV10-1
clone size: NA
D gene: NA
CDR3 DNA: TGCGCCAGCAGTGAGTCGGCGGGGCCCGGCACCGGGGAGCTGTTTTTT
CDR3 protein: CASSESAGPGTGELFF

J gene: TRBJ1-3
V gene: TRBV18
clone size: NA
D gene: NA
CDR3 DNA: TGTGCCAGCTCCAGGGAATCTGGAAACACCATATATTTT
CDR3 protein: CASSRESGNTIYF

J gene: TRBJ2-5
V gene: TRBV15
clone size: NA
D gene: TRBD2
CDR3 DNA: TGTGCCACCAGCAGAGTGTCTAGCGGGGTCTTGGAGACCCAGTACTTC
CDR3 protein: CATSRVSSGVLETQYF

J gene: TRBJ2-5
V gene: TRBV5-1
clone size: NA
D gene: TRBD2
CDR3 DNA: TGCGCCAGCAGACTAAGCGGGGGGCAAGAGACCCAGTACTTC
CDR3 protein: CASRLSGGQETQYF

J gene: TRBJ2-1
V gene: TRBV4-2
clone size: NA
D gene: NA
CDR3 DNA: TGTGCCAGCAGCCAAGTGGCTAGCGCCAACAATGAGCAGTTCTTC
CDR3 protein: CASSQVASANNEQFF

J gene: TRBJ2-7
V gene: TRBV7-8
clone size: once
D gene: TRBD2
CDR3 DNA: TGTGCCAGCAGCTTAGGGAGCGGGGGTAGCTACGAGCAGTACTTC
CDR3 protein: CASSLGSGGSYEQYF

J gene: TRBJ2-5
V gene: TRBV6-5
clone size: NA
D gene: TRBD1
CDR3 DNA: TGTGCCAGCAGTTCCGGGACAGGGGAAGAGACCCAGTACTTC
CDR3 protein: CASSSGTGEETQYF

J gene: TRBJ1-2
V gene: TRBV6-5
clone size: NA
D gene: NA
CDR3 DNA: TGTGCCAGCAGTTATATAGATCTGAACTATGGCTACACCTTC
CDR3 protein: CASSYIDLNYGYTF

J gene: TRBJ2-5
V gene: TRBV7-2
clone size: NA
D gene: NA
CDR3 DNA: TGTGCCAGCAGCCCTAGTGGGGGCGCCCGGGGGACCCAGTACTTC
CDR3 protein: CASSPSGGARGTQYF